This T cell receptor (beta chain) stems from a study of shared clonotypes between healthy human individuals. Naive CD8 isolation took CD45RO-negative cells positively selected for CCR7 and excluded terminally differentiated effector memory CD45RA+ cells. Here immunoSEQ multiplex PCR was the method, and the copy in TCRdb shows in-frame clones only, minus some. Of roughly 2,000,000 clones in the sample, around 95% were seen once. In its sample, this clone was seen once. This sample includes further DNA sequences coding for the same CDR3. The sample comprised naive CD8+ T cells from PBMCs. The clonotype originates from a man between 18 and 35 years old in good health. Some clones in this sample may be carry-over from other donors' samples.

In nucleotides, the CDR3 is TGTGCCAGCAGCCCAACTCTAAACACTGAAGCTTTCTTT. It codes for CASSPTLNTEAFF. This sequence joins TRBV7-9 and TRBJ1-1; D uncertain. Trimming stripped 5 bases from V and 2 bases from J, with 9 bases between. The CDR3 spans 13 residues. Germline values: CDR1 SEHNR, CDR2 FQNEAQ (reference sequence).